The rows below give T cell receptor beta chains drawn from one sample of a study of blood T cells in healthy people across ages. TCRdb re-derived calls from the 5' RACE reads in MiXCR, one entry per CDR3 protein. The sample holds about 1.5 million distinct CDR3 sequences; roughly 43% are singletons and the top ten take about 3.8%. Material for sequencing was blood. These receptors were collected from a woman between 18 and 29 years old in good health. Each CDR3 is given with its conserved first and last residue. The D gene is left open where the match is weak. Expanded clones are given a class, and other clones once, few, many or no size at all.

v_call: TRBV2; d_call: TRBD1; j_call: TRBJ1-1; clone_size: NA; cdr3_length: 13; cdr3_aa: CASSRGQGSEAFF; cdr3_nt: TGTGCCAGCAGCCGAGGACAGGGTTCTGAAGCTTTCTTT
v_call: TRBV20-1; d_call: NA; j_call: TRBJ1-2; clone_size: few; cdr3_length: 12; cdr3_aa: CSVPPAGGGYTF; cdr3_nt: TGCAGTGTACCCCCAGCTGGGGGTGGCTACACCTTC
v_call: TRBV5-1; d_call: TRBD2; j_call: TRBJ2-5; clone_size: NA; cdr3_length: 16; cdr3_aa: CASRESSGGTQETQYF; cdr3_nt: TGCGCCAGCAGGGAATCTAGCGGGGGGACCCAAGAGACCCAGTACTTC
v_call: TRBV5-5; d_call: NA; j_call: TRBJ2-4; clone_size: few; cdr3_length: 11; cdr3_aa: CASSWRGEQYF; cdr3_nt: TGTGCCAGCAGCTGGAGGGGGGAGCAGTACTTC
v_call: TRBV7-7; d_call: TRBD1; j_call: TRBJ2-5; clone_size: NA; cdr3_length: 15; cdr3_aa: CASSKRQGTGETQYF; cdr3_nt: TGTGCTAGCAGCAAAAGACAGGGGACCGGAGAGACCCAGTACTTC
v_call: TRBV28; d_call: NA; j_call: TRBJ2-1; clone_size: NA; cdr3_length: 13; cdr3_aa: CATRPSSYNEQFF; cdr3_nt: TGTGCCACCAGACCCAGCTCCTACAATGAGCAGTTCTTC
v_call: TRBV7-2; d_call: NA; j_call: TRBJ1-2; clone_size: NA; cdr3_length: 14; cdr3_aa: CASQGGARGYGYTF; cdr3_nt: TGTGCCAGCCAAGGAGGGGCGCGCGGCTATGGCTACACCTTC
v_call: TRBV30; d_call: NA; j_call: TRBJ2-3; clone_size: few; cdr3_length: 11; cdr3_aa: CAWSASDTQYF; cdr3_nt: TGTGCCTGGAGTGCGTCAGATACGCAGTATTTT
v_call: TRBV2; d_call: TRBD2; j_call: TRBJ2-5; clone_size: NA; cdr3_length: 19; cdr3_aa: CASSLPRLAGGTNQETQYF; cdr3_nt: TGTGCCAGCAGCCTTCCCCGACTAGCGGGGGGCACAAACCAAGAGACCCAGTACTTC
v_call: TRBV13; d_call: NA; j_call: TRBJ2-7; clone_size: few; cdr3_length: 14; cdr3_aa: CASSLRTMRHEQYF; cdr3_nt: TGTGCCAGCAGCTTAAGGACTATGCGCCACGAGCAGTACTTC
v_call: TRBV27; d_call: TRBD1; j_call: TRBJ2-3; clone_size: NA; cdr3_length: 17; cdr3_aa: CASSFTWTGGRGDTQYF; cdr3_nt: TGTGCCAGCAGCTTCACTTGGACAGGGGGCCGGGGAGATACGCAGTATTTT